This entry features one TCR beta chain sequence. Generated by immunoSEQ multiplex PCR, the TCRdb table keeps only in-frame clones and is missing some. The sample contains 150,000 to 200,000 clones, roughly 80% of which appear only once. The data are from a study of blood T cell repertoires in COVID-19. Overall study context: T cells, B-cell-depleted T cells, or PBMCs supplied cDNA or gDNA.

V lost 3 bases to trimming and J lost 11 bases; unmatched junction nucleotides: 8. This CDR3 is 15 amino acids long. Germline V gives CDR1 LNHDA, CDR2 SQIVND (reference sequence). The clonotype comes from a woman at least 80 years old with COVID-19, enrolled during active disease. The sequenced sample consisted of peripheral blood. This chain uses TRBV19 with TRBJ1-6, with 9 nucleotides matching TRBD1. CDR3 DNA: TGTGCCAGTAGTATGGGTACAGGGGGCTTGCCACCCCTCCACTTT. Translated, it gives CASSMGTGGLPPLHF.